These T cell receptor beta chains were read from a single sample in a study of blood T cell repertoires in COVID-19. The data were produced by immunoSEQ multiplex PCR, yet TCRdb's version contains in-frame clones alone and is incomplete. Of 400,000 or so clones in the sample, about 90% were seen once. The sample comprised peripheral blood. These receptors came from a man aged 18 to 29 with COVID-19, enrolled during active disease. Each CDR3 is given with its conserved first and last residue.

>TRBV19
CASSYRLGGAWTQYF
>TRBV12-3/TRBV12-4
CATLRGSGNTIYF
>TRBV6-1
CASSEAPEGAPQHF
>TRBV11-2
CASSLVLVNEQFF
>TRBV7-9
CASSLGSGRYGYTF
>TRBV6-5
CASFPGWGVGTEAFF
>TRBV19
CASSMPQGAPNEQFF
>TRBV6-5
CASSYMDRNYGYTF
>TRBV9
CASRPPGGLQGAGSPLHF
>TRBV5-5
CASSFGQGPDTQYF
>TRBV6-5
CASSSQQDTEAFF
>TRBV7-9
CASSPGQGGTEAFF
>TRBV3-1/TRBV3-2
CASSPSYRGYTEAFF
>TRBV20-1
CSASSGGPVYEQYF
>TRBV5-1
CASRSTVNYGYTF
>TRBV16
CASSQQGGGELFF
>TRBV2
CASIRDISQPQHF
>TRBV25-1
CASSDREGPHNEQFF
>TRBV5-5
CASSARGQETQYF
>TRBV19
CASRRVAGGQYAEQFF
>TRBV14
CASSGRESSTDTQYF
>TRBV6-5
CASRDWASGNTIYF
>TRBV19
CASSIDLLRKETQYF
>TRBV2
CASGRQGGVYGYTF
>TRBV2
CASRKTSSYNSPLHF
>TRBV10-3
CATRLDRESEAFF
>TRBV29-1
CSVAGQGNTEAFF
>TRBV28
CASRRTSPHEQYF
>TRBV7-6
CASSLTSGGLSYEQYF
>TRBV5-1
CASSLGQGSFGEQYF
>TRBV2
CASKTGLAVNEQFF
>TRBV24-1
CATSDMAGNQPQHF
>TRBV7-9
CASSETGMEETQYF
>TRBV7-9
CASRKLQGPNQPQHF
>TRBV12-3/TRBV12-4
CASNRGSNQPQHF
>TRBV2
CATRRLAGGVYGYTF
>TRBV5-5
CASSFRREPDTQYF
>TRBV25-1
CASRKPEYF